This T cell receptor beta chain was documented in a study of blood T cell repertoires in COVID-19. About the research overall: The United States, Italy and Spain were the sources of the acute and convalescent COVID-19 samples.

The CDR3 has 13 amino acids. V shed 4 bases and J shed 5 bases, with 12 bases lying between them. Germline V lookup: CDR1 SGHRS, CDR2 YFSETQ. Original processing notes: Cell counts per sample came from amplifying reference gene primers. Assay used: immunoSEQ multiplex PCR; TCRdb lists only in-frame clones, some missing. The V and J calls and the clone size are those of that table, but D and trimming were determined from the DNA. The top ten hold 4% to 5% of the sample, which has 150,000 to 200,000 clones, 88% seen once. Sequencing was done on a sample of peripheral blood. The rearrangement links TRBV5-1 to TRBJ1-2; the D is unclear. The clonotype was recovered from a human donor in a cohort sampled during active COVID-19. As DNA, the CDR3 is TGCGCCAGCAGCACAGCAGATACTTATGGCTACACCTTC. This codes for CASSTADTYGYTF.